The 18 T cell receptor beta chains below were found in one sample sequenced in a study of response to subunit inactivated influenza vaccine. TCRdb reanalysed the RT-PCR reads using MiXCR and keeps one entry per CDR3 protein. In the table there are around 850,000 distinct CDR3 sequences, under 20% of which are singletons. The sample here was PBMCs from blood, taken roughly 5 days after vaccination. The receptors originated from a man between 50 and 59 years old who received an inactivated influenza vaccine.

The chain combines TRBV6-2 or TRBV6-3 with TRBJ1-5, with 10 bases aligning to TRBD1. The germline V gene has CDR1 MNHEY and CDR2 SVGEGT. J gave up 3 bases and V 4 bases, and 6 bases lay outside the gene matches. The CDR3 covers 16 residues. The CDR3, as DNA: TGTGCCAGCAGTTCTACAGGGACAGGGGCCAATCAGCCCCAGCATTTT. Translation: CASSSTGTGANQPQHF.

The CDR3 here is CASSPAGRKYALGEQFF. DNA for the CDR3: TGTGCCAGCAGCCCCGCGGGGAGGAAATATGCGTTAGGCGAGCAGTTCTTC. The V and J genes are TRBV7-9 and TRBJ2-1; a weak D match, TRBD2 (6 bases). V was cut by 5 bases and J by 10 bases, with 27 bases left in between. Germline CDR1 and CDR2: SEHNR and FQNEAQ (reference sequence). The length of the CDR3 is 17 residues. Combining the CDR3 with reference TRBV7-9 and TRBJ2-1 gives the whole variable domain DTGVSQNPRHKITKRGQNVTFRCDPISEHNRLYWYRQTLGQGPEFLTYFQNEAQLEKSRLLSDRFSAERPKGSFSTLEIQRTEQGDSAMYLCASSPAGRKYALGEQFFGPGTRLTVL.

The chain has TRBV10-3 and TRBJ2-2; no clear D. This CDR3 is built from 12 residues. Germline CDR1 is ENHRY and CDR2 is SYGVKD. Trimming cost V 4 bases and J 4 bases, with 4 bases left between them. CDR3 sequence: CAISVSTGELFF. CDR3 nucleotides: TGTGCCATCAGTGTTAGCACCGGGGAGCTGTTTTTT.

This rearrangement joins TRBV20-1 to TRBJ1-5; 11 nucleotides line up with TRBD1. The CDR3 length is 14 residues. CDR1 and CDR2 (germline): DFQATT, SNEGSKA (reference sequence). The junction had 5 bases not matched to a gene; V was cut back by 7 bases and J by 3 bases. CDR3 DNA: TGCAGTGTCCACGGACAGGGGGCCAATCAGCCCCAGCATTTT. Residues: CSVHGQGANQPQHF.

This clonotype was recorded at least ten times. V gene TRBV5-1 combines with J gene TRBJ2-3; D gene ambiguous. Germline values: CDR1 SGHRS, CDR2 YFSETQ. The CDR3 extends over 13 amino acids. V was trimmed by 0 bases and J by 4 bases, leaving 6 bases between them. For the CDR3, the DNA is TGCGCCAGCAGCTTGGTGGTACCAGATACGCAGTATTTT. Its translation: CASSLVVPDTQYF.

This clonotype came up many times. The chain has TRBV20-1 and TRBJ2-7, with 8 bases matching TRBD1. Unmatched junction bases numbered 5, after V lost 6 bases and J lost 4 bases. Germline CDR1 is DFQATT and CDR2 is SNEGSKA (reference sequence). This CDR3 is 12 amino acids long. For the CDR3, the DNA is TGCAGTGCCTCAGACAGGGGTTACGAGCAGTACTTC. Amino acid sequence: CSASDRGYEQYF.

This clonotype came up a few times. This sequence joins TRBV5-1 and TRBJ1-6; D remains ambiguous. This CDR3 spans 15 amino acids. The germline V gene encodes CDR1 SGHRS and CDR2 YFSETQ. Between the trimmed V and J ends, which lost 3 bases and 5 bases, there was a span of 12 bases. The CDR3: CASSSGRIDNSPLHF. The CDR3 nucleotides are TGCGCCAGCAGCTCCGGACGGATTGATAATTCACCCCTCCACTTT.

This clonotype showed up many times. The CDR3 bases are TGTGCCAGCAGTTTAAATCGCAACGAGCAGTACTTC. Translated, it gives CASSLNRNEQYF. The chain links TRBV12-3 or TRBV12-4 to TRBJ2-7; D call uncertain. V lost 2 bases, J lost 5 bases, and 7 bases lay in between. The length of the CDR3 is 12 residues.

The gene calls are TRBV29-1 and TRBJ1-2, with TRBD1 matching 9 bases. In germline, CDR1 is SQVTM, CDR2 ANQGSEA. There are 13 residues in the CDR3. V was clipped by 5 bases and J by 6 bases; unmatched bases: 7. The CDR3 region is CSVRGTGRDGYTF. The CDR3 nucleotides are TGCAGCGTTCGTGGGACAGGGCGAGATGGCTACACCTTC.

This clonotype was observed a few times. The V call is TRBV18, the J call TRBJ2-7; 8 positions agree with TRBD1. CDR1 KGHSH and CDR2 LQKENI come from the germline V gene. This CDR3 has 15 amino acids. With 3 bases clipped from V and 3 bases from J, the junction kept 7 bases outside the gene matches. CDR3 loop: CASSPGDRLLYEQYF. The CDR3 DNA sequence: TGTGCCAGCTCACCGGGGGACAGGCTCCTCTACGAGCAGTACTTC.

This chain joins TRBV28 and TRBJ2-3, with D maybe TRBD1 (5 bases). Germline loops: CDR1 MDHEN, CDR2 SYDVKM. Trimming stripped 2 bases from V and 9 bases from J, with 18 bases between. The CDR3 sequence is 15 residues long. Here the CDR3 reads CASSLGGATPRTQYF. CDR3 coding DNA: TGTGCCAGCAGTTTAGGTGGGGCCACCCCCCGGACGCAGTATTTT.

The table lists this clonotype with many counts. V usage is TRBV20-1 and J usage is TRBJ2-4; D remains unclear. This CDR3 has 10 residues. Germline values: CDR1 DFQATT, CDR2 SNEGSKA (reference sequence). V was shortened by 0 bases and J by 10 bases, with 4 bases between the two germline ends. The CDR3 sequence: CSAREGIQYF. In nucleotides, the CDR3 is TGCAGTGCTAGAGAGGGGATTCAGTACTTC.

V gene TRBV9 combines with J gene TRBJ1-2, with D perhaps matching TRBD1 (5 bases). V lost 0 bases to trimming and J lost 8 bases, with 11 bases between them. Per the germline V gene, CDR1 is SGDLS and CDR2 is YYNGEE. The CDR3 runs 13 residues. DNA for the CDR3: TGTGCCAGCAGCGTAGGTTTTGAGGGGGGCTACACCTTC. Amino acids: CASSVGFEGGYTF.

This clonotype was counted between two and nine times. The rearrangement joins TRBV20-1 to TRBJ2-3, with no clear D. The ends were cut back, 2 bases at V and 1 base at J, with 10 bases in the middle. CDR1 and CDR2 from the germline V gene are DFQATT and SNEGSKA (reference sequence). CDR3 length equals 14 residues. CDR3: CSARQFIGTDTQYF. The CDR3 DNA reads as TGCAGTGCTAGACAGTTTATAGGCACAGATACGCAGTATTTT.

V is TRBV11-1 and J is TRBJ2-1; 11 positions agree with TRBD2. J gave up 1 base and V 6 bases, and 11 bases lay outside the gene matches. The CDR3 runs 18 residues. Germline CDR1 SGHAT, CDR2 FQDESV (reference sequence). The CDR3 sequence is CASRSGLAAARSYNEQFF. The DNA of the CDR3 is TGTGCCAGCAGGTCGGGACTAGCGGCCGCTCGGTCCTACAATGAGCAGTTCTTC.

This clonotype has a handful of counts. The V gene is TRBV27, the J gene TRBJ1-2; TRBD1 agrees at 9 bases. The CDR3 contains 15 residues. Unmatched junction bases numbered 8, after V lost 5 bases and J lost 4 bases. Germline lookup yields CDR1 MNHEY and CDR2 SMNVEV (reference sequence). Written as DNA, the CDR3 is TGTGCCAGCAGTCCTGGGACAGGGACCTTCTATGGCTACACCTTC. As protein: CASSPGTGTFYGYTF.

In this sample, this clonotype turned up many times. The gene calls are TRBV27 and TRBJ1-1; unclear D gene. Trimming removed 2 bases from V and 5 bases from J, with 9 bases in between. The CDR3 is 13 amino acids. The germline gives CDR1 MNHEY, CDR2 SMNVEV (reference sequence). CDR3 loop: CASSLSRGTEAFF. The CDR3 coding sequence is TGTGCCAGCAGTTTAAGTAGAGGGACTGAAGCTTTCTTT.

The V and J genes are TRBV25-1 and TRBJ2-5, with D unclear. Trimming shortened V by 1 base and J by 5 bases, and 8 bases separated the two germline ends. This CDR3 is built from 13 residues. Germline V lookup: CDR1 MGHDK, CDR2 SYGVNS. The CDR3 DNA reads TGTGCCAGCAGTGAATTCGTCGTCGAGACCCAGTACTTC. It codes for CASSEFVVETQYF.